This TCR beta chain was retrieved from a study of cytomegalovirus exposure and HLA in healthy donors (dated by TCRdb to the late 2010s). Some background on the complete study: An earlier analysis of approximately 600 of the donors reported about 250 Gb of sequence data and more than 90 million unique TCR beta sequences from about 180 million T cells. Among about 410 genotyped donors of the cohort, an average of approximately 240,000 unique TCR beta nucleotide sequences was sequenced per donor, of which roughly 17% were non-productive. To predict cytomegalovirus infection status, the study brought together high-throughput TCR immunosequencing, statistical association of individual TCRs with disease status, and machine learning. A later genetic analysis used genome-wide SNP genotypes for 398 of the 666 donors, treating that subset as a discovery cohort. The number of typed donors differed by locus: about 620-640 for A, B, C, DRB1 and DQB1; some 500 for DQA1; approximately 600 for DPA1; and around 490 for DPB1. Donor age, sex, ethnicity and CMV serostatus were collected together with the repertoire data. All discovery cohort repertoires had been generated using a single sequencing platform. The genetic ancestry cluster associated with self-reported Caucasian donors included around four fifths of the roughly 360 genotyped donors. Rather than using new phenotypic data, the later analysis identified candidate immune exposures from TCR beta sequences and from how often those sequences occurred across donors. The aim of the study was to test whether cataloging public T cell receptors could identify signatures of past pathogen exposure. In an earlier analysis of more than 550 of the donors, high-throughput TCR beta sequencing was used to judge whether each TCR beta V gene segment behaved as functional or pseudogenic. Class I and class II HLA loci were covered by the typing at four-digit resolution. Because of strong linkage in the cohort, four or five DR-DQ haplotypes were treated as single units for association and clustering. A separate validation cohort of roughly 120 different subjects was used in addition to the approximately 700-subject first cohort. In a later analysis, previously published TCR beta repertoires from 670 or so donors were re-analyzed and high-resolution HLA genotyping was added so that TCR occurrence patterns could be studied. Around 300 gigabases of sequencing data and approximately 84 million unique TCR sequences were included in an early release covering about 600 HLA-typed donors. The study profiled the T cell repertoires of more than 500 subjects by immunosequencing and related them to cytomegalovirus serostatus.

Sequences MNHNY (CDR1) and SVGAGI (CDR2) are obtained from the germline V gene (reference sequence). There are 15 amino acids in the CDR3, from cysteine to phenylalanine inclusive. Kept here is only the CDR3 DNA, which spans 45 bases and is read in frame from base 1. Trimming takes 5 bases from V and 0 bases from J, and the germline ends sit 11 bases apart. Libraries were constructed by the immunoSEQ multiplex PCR assay. For the multiplex PCR, a mixture combining 60 forward primers for TCR Vbeta segments and 13 reverse primers for TCR Jbeta segments was used. The CDR3 region of rearranged TCR beta genes was amplified from genomic DNA by a multiplex PCR assay. The Illumina HiSeq System was used to sequence the amplified TCR beta libraries as 87-base-pair reads. On the authors' methods: Across the 670 or so repertoires, a later analysis counted 75 million to 90 million unique TCR beta chains, about 10 million of which were shared by at least two donors. A nearest-neighbor algorithm error-corrected the raw reads and collapsed the reads into unique sequences, merging closely related sequences to remove PCR and sequencing errors. To assign V, D and J gene segments, CDR3 sequences were aligned to IMGT reference sequences. For a sequence to be retained, a match of at least six nucleotides to both a V gene segment and a J gene segment was required. A rearrangement counted as productive if the CDR3 had no stop codons and remained in frame with V and J, and every other rearrangement counted as non-productive. Following IMGT convention, CDR3 was defined as the stretch from the second conserved V-encoded cysteine to the conserved J-encoded phenylalanine. The earlier analysis of about 500 of the donors excluded sequences that lacked an unambiguous match to a single V gene segment. In an earlier analysis of 587 of the donors, V segments were called functional above 56.7% productive rearrangements and were called segregating when the between-donor standard deviation exceeded 5%. A statistical classification framework was built to diagnose cytomegalovirus status from the catalog of TCR beta chain sequences. In a later analysis, V and J genes were assigned by comparing TCR nucleotide sequences against IMGT/GENE-DB human TR gene sequences. The TCRdist pipeline was used in a later analysis to assign CDR3 sequences and most-parsimonious VDJ recombination scenarios. A later analysis defined each TCR beta chain by its CDR3 amino acid sequence plus V-gene family, and excluded reads lacking a unique V-gene family. A later analysis removed 550 to 700 highly shared, low-generation-probability nucleotide sequences to deal with suspected cross-contamination and a sequencing artifact. In a later analysis, a clonal expansion index was calculated for each public chain from normalized within-repertoire ranks of inferred template counts. Generation probabilities in a later analysis came from a VDJ recombination model fitted to out-of-frame rearrangements, and those results were checked against IGoR. A later analysis scored TCR-TCR, TCR-HLA and TCR-CMV co-occurrence with hypergeometric tests, applying a repertoire-size bias correction to TCR pairs. To estimate false discovery rates, a later analysis permuted the HLA or CMV assignments 20 times. In a later analysis, co-occurring TCRs were grouped using DBSCAN, with TCRdist sequence similarity added in when clustering inside HLA-allele-positive subsets. Repertoires with fewer than 30,000 or more than 120,000 public chains were left out of co-occurrence clustering, as were about five repertoires with anomalous nucleotide sharing. This is the immuneACCESS table as TCRdb keeps it, with only in-frame sequences that have V and J called. A part of the clones is gone; compared with another copy, unresolved V genes explain less than half, and the rest is unexplained. The D gene and trimming were derived from the DNA, and the V and J assignments and clone size from that table. The sample yields roughly 140,000 clones; around 80% were counted once. The ten largest clonotypes hold 2% to 2.5% of the sample.

About this clone: Its target antigen remains unknown. No per-base quality is available; no much larger clone lies one base away.

Broader findings and caveats from the paper: Because the 87-base-pair reads could not distinguish some IMGT-functional V segments, including TRBV6-2 and TRBV6-3, those segments were excluded. According to a later analysis, TCR association rates differed among HLA loci, with DRB1 alleles showing the most associated TCRs and HLA-C alleles showing the fewest. The classifier was reported to diagnose cytomegalovirus status with high specificity and sensitivity in both the original and validation cohorts. Linkage disequilibrium might explain the correlated functional status among segregating V segments, but an unknown experimental factor could not be ruled out. Broadly in line with IMGT annotations, most TCR beta V segments showed up in productive rearrangements about 87% or about 30% of the time in an earlier analysis of a few hundred of the donors. Several of the top co-occurrence clusters appeared to be linked to parvovirus B19, influenza, CMV and Epstein-Barr virus, according to a later analysis. A later analysis found that HLA-associated TCR beta chains were more clonally expanded and had lower generation probabilities than equally common non-associated chains. The study gave a list of about 150 TCR beta chains associated with cytomegalovirus. A cluster of highly shared sequence variants was judged likely to be a technical artifact of the sequencing pipeline. Across donors, most TCR sequences were observed very rarely, whereas some public TCRs were present in many individuals. Because HLA typing was unavailable for some donors at each locus, only the typed subset was used in association tests. Immune exposure information for the cohort was limited to CMV serostatus. A later genetic analysis associated a missense DCLRE1C variant with V-gene and J-gene trimming of TCR beta chains, and an independent cohort replicated the association. In this cohort, only TCR beta chains were sequenced, and detectable features were limited by the absence of alpha or paired-chain data. A later analysis associated 17,000 or so TCR beta sequences with specific HLA alleles at a false discovery rate of 0.05. According to the authors, the approach could potentially be generalized to other disease states and immunological phenotypes. A further reported finding was that TCR beta sequences accurately predicted the HLA-A and HLA-B alleles for most subjects in the first cohort. Sequencing depth was assumed to be roughly uniform across donors in the presence/absence analyses, though that assumption may not hold. When HLA alleles, especially DR and DQ, strongly co-occurred, attributing TCR associations to individual alleles was difficult. A few of the identified cytomegalovirus-associated TCR beta chains were confirmed in vitro to be specific for cytomegalovirus antigens. Because counts were too low, some 17 rarely observed V segments, including chromosome 9 orphons, were left out of the earlier analysis of 587 of the donors. In a later analysis, most CMV-associated TCR beta chains were found to appear HLA-restricted, with HLA associations seemingly driven largely by CMV exposure. Compared with the approximately 720-donor mean, donors in an Asian-associated ancestry cluster had fewer N-insertions in productive TCRs, according to a later genetic analysis.

The cohort was made up of roughly 670 healthy bone marrow donors. At the time of sampling, all cohort members were nominally healthy, though unrecorded immune exposures were likely present. The donor was CMV seronegative and belonged to the group of over 350 seronegative cohort members. Every donor gave a peripheral blood sample, and the peripheral blood mononuclear cells from that sample were used for TCR beta sequencing. The Qiagen DNeasy Blood Extraction Kit was used to extract genomic DNA from the blood cell samples. The source material was PBMCs. Rearrangement joined TRBV6-6 to TRBJ1-3, with a weak D call of TRBD1 (6 bases match). The clonotype comes from a boy aged 2 to 10 in good health and CMV-seronegative. The sequence in DNA is TGTGCCAGCAGTAGGGGACACAACTCTGGAAACACCATATATTTT. Its protein product is CASSRGHNSGNTIYF.